This TCR beta chain was obtained from a study of CD4+ T cells in melanoma (dated by TCRdb to between 2021 and 2024). Turning to the overall study: Neoantigen-specific CD4+ T cells in human melanoma were what the study investigated. General study outcomes and caveats: Neoantigen-specific CD4+ T cells were reported to be correlated with the function of CD8+ T cells, macrophages and B cells. Neoantigen-specific CD4+ T cells in melanoma were reported to have a range of differentiation states.

In the case of this clone: Its antigen is not yet known. Within one base of it there is no much larger clone, and no base qualities were kept.

The CDR3, cysteine through phenylalanine, is 16 amino acids long. The kept DNA is CDR3 alone, 48 bases in frame from the first base. Reading the germline V gene gives CDR1 SGHDT and CDR2 YYEEEE. For this chain, trimming is 4 bases at the V end and 5 bases at the J end, and the number of junction bases without a gene match is 12. The library was prepared using the immunoSEQ multiplex PCR assay. TCRdb re-hosts the immuneACCESS table, in-frame sequences only. Its copies lack some clones; in the studies checked, an unresolved V gene accounts for under half of them, and the cause for the rest is not known. This sample lists some 150,000 clones; roughly 91% were detected once. Approximately 1.5% of the sample lies in the top ten. Patients with melanoma were used as donors.

The chain was built from TRBV5-6 and TRBJ2-5, and TRBD1 matches 9 of the central bases. This sequence was found in a human donor with melanoma. Here is the DNA: TGTGCCAGCAGCCAGCCCTTGGGACAGGGCTTGGAGACCCAGTACTTC. Translated, it reads CASSQPLGQGLETQYF.